The 9 T cell receptor beta chains listed next were all sequenced from one sample in a study of OX40 agonist ivuxolimab in advanced cancers. The repertoire was sequenced with immunoSEQ multiplex PCR; TCRdb's copy has only in-frame clones and lacks some. The table lists 78,000 or so clones, more than 90% of them singletons. This material consisted of CD4+ or CD8+ T cells sorted from blood, taken in a trial of the OX40 agonist ivuxolimab. All receptors derive from an adult with an advanced solid tumor such as melanoma, head and neck, liver or kidney cancer.

The rearrangement joins TRBV6-5 to TRBJ2-1; tentatively, D is TRBD1 (6 bases). The CDR3 has 12 residues. V dropped 6 bases and J dropped 8 bases, with 11 bases sitting between them. The V gene's germline CDR1 is MNHEY and CDR2 SVGAGI. CDR3 region: CASSRGLDEQFF. CDR3 in DNA: TGTGCCAGCAGCAGGGGTTTGGATGAGCAGTTCTTC.

The J gene is TRBJ2-7, the V gene TRBV6-5, with 11 bases aligning to TRBD2. The junction had 4 bases not matched to a gene; V was cut back by 6 bases and J by 0 bases. CDR1 and CDR2 (germline): MNHEY, SVGAGI. CDR3 length equals 15 residues. The CDR3 sequence: CASRTSGAYSYEQYF. The CDR3 DNA reads TGTGCCAGCAGGACTAGCGGGGCCTACTCCTACGAGCAGTACTTC.

The V call is TRBV5-1, the J call TRBJ1-6; D gene unclear. Between the trimmed V and J ends, which lost 1 base and 0 bases, there was a span of 8 bases. CDR3 length equals 16 residues. Germline values: CDR1 SGHRS, CDR2 YFSETQ. Here the CDR3 reads CASSLTQSSYNSPLHF. The CDR3 DNA reads as TGCGCCAGCAGCTTGACGCAGAGCTCCTATAATTCACCCCTCCACTTT.

This clone is judged medium-sized. The J gene is TRBJ1-2, the V gene TRBV13; 7 bases match TRBD1. The CDR3 is 13 residues long. Germline V gene data show CDR1 as PRHDT and CDR2 as FYEKMQ (reference sequence). Trimming removed 5 bases from V and 5 bases from J; junction bases left unmatched: 5. In DNA form, the CDR3 reads TGTGCCAGCAGCCTCGGGACAGCTTATGGCTACACCTTC. Protein: CASSLGTAYGYTF.

V gene TRBV5-5 combines with J gene TRBJ2-1; perhaps TRBD1 as D (5 bases). Trimming shortened V by 4 bases and J by 6 bases, and 17 bases separated the two germline ends. The CDR3 contains 15 residues. The V gene's germline CDR1 is SGHKS and CDR2 YYEKEE (reference sequence). This chain's CDR3 is CASSPEWIDSNEQFF. DNA of the CDR3: TGTGCCAGCAGCCCTGAATGGATCGACAGCAATGAGCAGTTCTTC.

The rearrangement uses TRBV6-1 and TRBJ2-7, with no clear D. The V end lost 7 bases, the J end lost 1 base, and 11 bases lay between the germline ends. The CDR3 is made up of 13 amino acids. Per germline, CDR1 MNHNS and CDR2 SASEGT. The CDR3: CASNWTPSYEQYF. CDR3 nucleotide sequence: TGTGCCAGCAATTGGACGCCTTCCTACGAGCAGTACTTC.

As DNA, the CDR3 is TGTGCCAGCAGTTTGGACAGGGGTCGATTAACTGAAGCTTTCTTT. Its protein product is CASSLDRGRLTEAFF. The chain links TRBV6-6 to TRBJ1-1; the match to TRBD1 covers 9 bases. Germline V gene data show CDR1 as MNHNY and CDR2 as SVGAGI (reference sequence). The V gene end was trimmed by 4 bases and the J gene end by 5 bases; junction bases not matched to a gene: 8. This CDR3 spans 15 amino acids.

V gene TRBV30 combines with J gene TRBJ2-1; 8 bases align to TRBD2. The germline V gene encodes CDR1 GTSNPN and CDR2 SVGIG (reference sequence). The trim removed 1 base at V and 2 bases at J, leaving 7 bases unmatched. This CDR3 has 16 residues. The DNA for the CDR3 is TGTGCCTGGAGTGCCGAGCGGGGGTTAGCCTACAATGAGCAGTTCTTC. This gives the protein CAWSAERGLAYNEQFF.

The chain uses TRBV7-2 and TRBJ2-2; D gene ambiguous. The V end was cut by 3 bases, the J end by 6 bases, with 5 bases between. The CDR3 spans 12 residues. The germline V gene has CDR1 SGHTA and CDR2 FQGNSA. The CDR3 coding sequence is TGTGCCAGCAGCTTTAGACCCGGGGAGCTGTTTTTT. Protein product: CASSFRPGELFF.